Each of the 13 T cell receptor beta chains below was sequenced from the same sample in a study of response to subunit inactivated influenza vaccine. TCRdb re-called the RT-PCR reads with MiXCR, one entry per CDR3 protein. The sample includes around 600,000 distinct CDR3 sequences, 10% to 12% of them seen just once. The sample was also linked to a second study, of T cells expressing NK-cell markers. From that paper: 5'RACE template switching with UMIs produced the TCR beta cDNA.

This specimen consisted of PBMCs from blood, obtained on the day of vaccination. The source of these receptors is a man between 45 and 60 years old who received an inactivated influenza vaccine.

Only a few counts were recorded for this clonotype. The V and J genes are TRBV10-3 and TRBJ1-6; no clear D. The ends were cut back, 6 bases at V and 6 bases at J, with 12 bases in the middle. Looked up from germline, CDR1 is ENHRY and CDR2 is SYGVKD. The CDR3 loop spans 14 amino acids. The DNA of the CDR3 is TGTGCCATCAGAAGATGGGAGCGTAATTCACCCCTCCACTTT. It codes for CAIRRWERNSPLHF.

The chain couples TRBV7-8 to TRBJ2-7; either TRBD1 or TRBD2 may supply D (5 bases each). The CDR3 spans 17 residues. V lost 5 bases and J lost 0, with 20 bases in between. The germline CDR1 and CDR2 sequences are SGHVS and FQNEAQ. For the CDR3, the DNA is TGTGCCAGCAGCCGGGGCCTAACCTCCTGGACCTCCTACGAGCAGTACTTC. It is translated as CASSRGLTSWTSYEQYF.

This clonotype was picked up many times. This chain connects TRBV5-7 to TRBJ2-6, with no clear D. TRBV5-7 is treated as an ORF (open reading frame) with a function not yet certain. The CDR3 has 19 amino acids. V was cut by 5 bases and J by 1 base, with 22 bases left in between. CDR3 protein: CASSHLPNSRLSGANVLTF. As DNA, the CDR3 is TGTGCCAGCAGTCACCTTCCGAACAGCCGCCTATCTGGGGCCAACGTCCTGACTTTC.

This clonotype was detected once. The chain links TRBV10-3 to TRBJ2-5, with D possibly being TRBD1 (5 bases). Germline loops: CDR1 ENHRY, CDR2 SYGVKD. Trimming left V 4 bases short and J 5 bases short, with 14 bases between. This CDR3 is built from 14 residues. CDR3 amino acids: CAISATVRQETQYF. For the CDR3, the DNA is TGTGCCATCAGTGCTACAGTGCGACAGGAGACCCAGTACTTC.

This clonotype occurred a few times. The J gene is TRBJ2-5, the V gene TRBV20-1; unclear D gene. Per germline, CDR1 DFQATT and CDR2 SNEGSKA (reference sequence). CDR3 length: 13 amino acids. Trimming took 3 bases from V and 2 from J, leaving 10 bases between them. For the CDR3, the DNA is TGCAGTGCTAGGCCCCAAGGACAAGAGACCCAGTACTTC. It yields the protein CSARPQGQETQYF.

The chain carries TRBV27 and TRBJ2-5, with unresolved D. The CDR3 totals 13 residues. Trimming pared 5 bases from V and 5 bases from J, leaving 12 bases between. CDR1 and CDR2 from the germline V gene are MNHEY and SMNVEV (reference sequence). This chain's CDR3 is CASSGWPPETQYF. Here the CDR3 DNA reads TGTGCCAGCAGTGGGTGGCCCCCGGAGACCCAGTACTTC.

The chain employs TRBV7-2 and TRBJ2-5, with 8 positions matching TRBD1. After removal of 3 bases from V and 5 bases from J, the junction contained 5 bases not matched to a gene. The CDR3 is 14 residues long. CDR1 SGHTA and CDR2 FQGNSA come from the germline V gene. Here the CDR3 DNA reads TGTGCCAGCAGCTTTAAGGACAGGGTGGAGACCCAGTACTTC. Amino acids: CASSFKDRVETQYF. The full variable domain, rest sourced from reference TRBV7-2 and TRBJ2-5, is GAGVSQSPSNKVTEKGKDVELRCDPISGHTALYWYRQSLGQGLEFLIYFQGNSAPDKSGLPSDRFSAERTGGSVSTLTIQRTQQEDSAVYLCASSFKDRVETQYFGPGTRLLVL.

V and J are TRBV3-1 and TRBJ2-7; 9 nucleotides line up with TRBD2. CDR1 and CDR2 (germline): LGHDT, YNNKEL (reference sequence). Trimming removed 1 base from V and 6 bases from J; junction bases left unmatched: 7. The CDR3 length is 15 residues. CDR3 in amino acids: CASSQGFSGSGEQYF. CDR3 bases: TGTGCCAGCAGCCAAGGCTTTAGCGGGAGCGGCGAGCAGTACTTC.

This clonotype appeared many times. The CDR3 region has the DNA TGCAGCGTTGAAGTGTCTAGCGGGAGGGAGGGGTGGGCGCAGTATTTT. This sequence encodes CSVEVSSGREGWAQYF. The chain joins TRBV29-1 to TRBJ2-3; 12 bases agree with TRBD2. Trimming at V came to 1 base and at J to 10 bases, leaving 12 bases not matched to a gene. CDR3 length: 16 residues. CDR1 and CDR2 (germline): SQVTM, ANQGSEA.

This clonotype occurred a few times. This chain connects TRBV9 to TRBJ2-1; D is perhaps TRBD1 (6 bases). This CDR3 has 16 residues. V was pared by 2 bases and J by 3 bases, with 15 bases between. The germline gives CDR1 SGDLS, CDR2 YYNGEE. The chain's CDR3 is CASSVGALYVYNEQFF. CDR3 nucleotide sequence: TGTGCCAGCAGCGTGGGGGCCCTGTATGTCTACAATGAGCAGTTCTTC.

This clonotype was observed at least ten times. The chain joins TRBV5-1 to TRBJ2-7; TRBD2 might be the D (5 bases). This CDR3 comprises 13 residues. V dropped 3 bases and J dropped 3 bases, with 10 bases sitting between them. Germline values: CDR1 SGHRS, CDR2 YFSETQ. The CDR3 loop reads CASSSDGLYEQYF. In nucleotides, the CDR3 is TGCGCCAGCAGCTCGGACGGACTCTACGAGCAGTACTTC. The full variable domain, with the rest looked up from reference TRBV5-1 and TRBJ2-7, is KAGVTQTPRYLIKTRGQQVTLSCSPISGHRSVSWYQQTPGQGLQFLFEYFSETQRNKGNFPGRFSGRQFSNSRSEMNVSTLELGDSALYLCASSSDGLYEQYFGPGTRLTVT.

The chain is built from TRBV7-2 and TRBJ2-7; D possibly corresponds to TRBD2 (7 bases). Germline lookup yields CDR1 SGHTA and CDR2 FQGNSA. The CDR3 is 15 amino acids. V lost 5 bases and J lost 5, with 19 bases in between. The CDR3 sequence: CASSPPGRGANEQYF. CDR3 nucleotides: TGTGCCAGCAGCCCACCGGGACGGGGGGCGAACGAGCAGTACTTC.

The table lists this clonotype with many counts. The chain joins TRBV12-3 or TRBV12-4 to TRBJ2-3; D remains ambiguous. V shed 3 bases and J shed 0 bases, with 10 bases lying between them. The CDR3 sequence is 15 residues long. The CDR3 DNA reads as TGTGCCAGCAGTTTGAGACAAACTAGCACAGATACGCAGTATTTT. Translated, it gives CASSLRQTSTDTQYF.